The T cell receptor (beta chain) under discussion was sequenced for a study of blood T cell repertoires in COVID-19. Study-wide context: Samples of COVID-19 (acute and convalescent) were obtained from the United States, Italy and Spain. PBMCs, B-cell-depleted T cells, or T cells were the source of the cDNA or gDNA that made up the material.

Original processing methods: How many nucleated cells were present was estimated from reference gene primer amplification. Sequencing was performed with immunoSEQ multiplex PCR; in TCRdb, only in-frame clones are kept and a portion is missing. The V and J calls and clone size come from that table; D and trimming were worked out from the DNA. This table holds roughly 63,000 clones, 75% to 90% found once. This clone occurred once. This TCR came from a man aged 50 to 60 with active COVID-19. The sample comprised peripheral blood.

Here the CDR3 reads CASSHRPVPGQGAYEQYF. CDR3 nucleotides: TGCGCCAGCAGCCATAGGCCTGTACCGGGACAGGGCGCCTACGAGCAGTACTTC. The chain carries TRBV4-1 and TRBJ2-7, with TRBD1 matching over 9 bases. CDR1 and CDR2 (germline): MGHRA, YSYEKL. The CDR3 has 18 amino acids. Losses at the gene ends were 3 bases for V and 2 bases for J; bases not matched to a gene: 14.